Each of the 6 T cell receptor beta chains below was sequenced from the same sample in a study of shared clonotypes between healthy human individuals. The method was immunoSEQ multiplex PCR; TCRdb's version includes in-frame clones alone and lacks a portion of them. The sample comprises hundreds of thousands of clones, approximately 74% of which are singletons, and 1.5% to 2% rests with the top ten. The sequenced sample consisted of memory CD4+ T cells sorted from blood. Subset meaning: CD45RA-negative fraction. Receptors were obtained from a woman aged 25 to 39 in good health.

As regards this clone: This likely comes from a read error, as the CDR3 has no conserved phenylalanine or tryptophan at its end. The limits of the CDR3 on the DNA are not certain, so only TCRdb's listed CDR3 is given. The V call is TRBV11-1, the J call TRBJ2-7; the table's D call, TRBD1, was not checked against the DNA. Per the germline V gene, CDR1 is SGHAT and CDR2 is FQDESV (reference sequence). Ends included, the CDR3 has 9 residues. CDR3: CASSSRQGD.

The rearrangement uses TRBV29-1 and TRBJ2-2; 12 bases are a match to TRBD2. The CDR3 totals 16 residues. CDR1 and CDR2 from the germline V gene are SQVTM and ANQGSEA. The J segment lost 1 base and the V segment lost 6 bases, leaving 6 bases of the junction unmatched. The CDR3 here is CSVGGTSGQNTGELFF. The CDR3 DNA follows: TGCAGCGTAGGCGGGACTAGCGGGCAGAACACCGGGGAGCTGTTTTTT.

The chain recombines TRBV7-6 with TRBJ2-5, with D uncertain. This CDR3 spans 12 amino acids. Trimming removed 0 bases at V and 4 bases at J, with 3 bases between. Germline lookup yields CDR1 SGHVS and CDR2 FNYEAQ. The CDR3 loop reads CASSLATETQYF. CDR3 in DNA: TGTGCCAGCAGCTTAGCAACAGAGACCCAGTACTTC.

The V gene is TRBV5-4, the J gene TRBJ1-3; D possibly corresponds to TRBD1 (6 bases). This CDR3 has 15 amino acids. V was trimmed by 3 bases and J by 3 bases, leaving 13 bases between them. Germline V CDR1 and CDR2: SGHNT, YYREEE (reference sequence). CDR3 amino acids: CASSSAGQSGNTIYF. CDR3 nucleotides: TGTGCCAGCAGCTCGGCCGGACAGAGTGGAAACACCATATATTTT.

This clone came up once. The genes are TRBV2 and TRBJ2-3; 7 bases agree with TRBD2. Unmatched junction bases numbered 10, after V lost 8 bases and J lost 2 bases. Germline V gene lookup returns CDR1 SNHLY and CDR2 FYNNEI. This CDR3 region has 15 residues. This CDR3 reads CASGGVRGLTDTQYF. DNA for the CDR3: TGTGCCAGCGGGGGGGTGCGGGGCCTCACAGATACGCAGTATTTT. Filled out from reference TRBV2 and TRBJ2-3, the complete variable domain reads EPEVTQTPSHQVTQMGQEVILRCVPISNHLYFYWYRQILGQKVEFLVSFYNNEISEKSEIFDDQFSVERPDGSNFTLKIRSTKLEDSAMYFCASGGVRGLTDTQYFGPGTRLTVL.

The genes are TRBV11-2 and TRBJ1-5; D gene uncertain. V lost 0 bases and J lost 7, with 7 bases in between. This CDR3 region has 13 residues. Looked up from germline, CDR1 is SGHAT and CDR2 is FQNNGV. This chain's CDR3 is CASSLDTNQPQHF. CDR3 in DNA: TGTGCCAGCAGCTTAGATACGAACCAGCCCCAGCATTTT.